The 30 T cell receptor beta chains below all came from one sample that was sequenced in a study of lymphopenia after photon versus proton radiotherapy. Clones were sequenced by immunoSEQ multiplex PCR, and TCRdb holds only the in-frame ones, with some missing. The profile shows more than 70,000 clones, about four fifths of them singletons. The sequencing used peripheral blood, collected from a patient treated with proton-based radiotherapy. The source of these receptors is a man aged 60 to 75 with pancreatic cancer.

This clone appeared a few times. V is TRBV10-1 and J is TRBJ1-3, with D perhaps matching TRBD1 (6 bases). Germline CDR1 and CDR2: WNHNN and SYGVQD (reference sequence). V dropped 3 bases and J dropped 0 bases, with 12 bases sitting between them. This CDR3 is 16 amino acids long. CDR3 protein: CASSEFDRTSGNTIYF. CDR3 bases: TGCGCCAGCAGTGAATTCGACAGGACCTCTGGAAACACCATATATTTT.

The V gene is TRBV30, the J gene TRBJ1-2, with D possibly being TRBD1 (5 bases). Per the germline V gene, CDR1 is GTSNPN and CDR2 is SVGIG (reference sequence). V lost 6 bases and J lost 2, with 19 bases in between. The CDR3 has 15 residues. CDR3 amino acids: CACYNPGPKNYGYTF. CDR3 coding DNA: TGTGCCTGCTACAACCCGGGACCCAAAAACTATGGCTACACCTTC.

The chain carries TRBV6-1 and TRBJ1-1; TRBD1 aligns across 10 bases. This CDR3 region has 15 residues. Germline trimming cut 4 bases from V and 7 bases from J; bases unmatched to any gene: 9. CDR1 MNHNS and CDR2 SASEGT come from the germline V gene. The CDR3 DNA reads as TGTGCCAGCAGTGCAACCATGGGACAGGGGCATGAAGCTTTCTTT. Its protein is CASSATMGQGHEAFF.

This chain uses TRBV10-3 with TRBJ2-7; 9 bases map to TRBD2. This CDR3 comprises 15 residues. The germline gives CDR1 ENHRY, CDR2 SYGVKD. V lost 4 bases, J lost 5 bases, and 9 bases stayed unmatched. CDR3 sequence reads: CAISGAGLAGNEQYF. CDR3 coding DNA: TGTGCCATCAGTGGTGCGGGACTAGCAGGAAACGAGCAGTACTTC.

This clone appeared a single time. The chain employs TRBV2 and TRBJ2-7, with 9 bases that match TRBD1. CDR3 length: 14 amino acids. Germline CDR1 SNHLY, CDR2 FYNNEI. V was pared by 4 bases and J by 3 bases, with 4 bases of the junction left unmatched. CDR3 nucleotides: TGTGCCAGCAGTGGGGGACAGGGACTCTACGAGCAGTACTTC. Its translation is CASSGGQGLYEQYF.

This chain links TRBV11-1 with TRBJ2-7; D is perhaps TRBD1 or TRBD2 (7 bases each). Trimming left V 5 bases short and J 4 bases short, with 24 bases between. Germline CDR1 reads SGHAT; CDR2 reads FQDESV (reference sequence). This CDR3 is 17 amino acids long. The CDR3 DNA reads as TGTGCCAGCAGCCTTAGCTCAAGACAGGGAGGGAAATACGAGCAGTACTTC. Translating gives CASSLSSRQGGKYEQYF.

The chain has TRBV5-6 and TRBJ2-7; D is possibly TRBD1 (5 bases). The V end was cut by 0 bases, the J end by 1 base, with 8 bases between. This CDR3 has 14 amino acids. Per the germline V gene, CDR1 is SGHDT and CDR2 is YYEEEE. The CDR3 sequence: CASSLAGLSYEQYF. CDR3 in DNA: TGTGCCAGCAGCTTGGCAGGGCTTTCCTACGAGCAGTACTTC.

This chain links TRBV2 with TRBJ2-3; possibly TRBD1 or TRBD2 for D (5 bases each). The germline V and J ends were trimmed by 8 bases and 2 bases, with 23 bases remaining between them. The CDR3 spans 17 residues. Per germline, CDR1 SNHLY and CDR2 FYNNEI. The CDR3 nucleotides are TGTGCCAGCTTGGGTTGGAGAGCCGGGACCCCCACAGATACGCAGTATTTT. Translating it yields CASLGWRAGTPTDTQYF.

In this sample, this clone turned up once. This rearrangement joins TRBV2 to TRBJ1-2; no definite D call. Germline CDR1 reads SNHLY; CDR2 reads FYNNEI. The V end lost 6 bases, the J end lost 5 bases, and 7 bases lay between the germline ends. This CDR3 is built from 11 residues. The DNA for the CDR3 is TGTGCCAGCAGGTCGCGGTATGGCTACACCTTC. This encodes CASRSRYGYTF.

This sequence joins TRBV18 and TRBJ2-7; 8 bases map to TRBD1. Germline V gene data show CDR1 as KGHSH and CDR2 as LQKENI. V shed 6 bases and J 4 bases; nucleotides not matched to a gene: 8. CDR3 size: 14 residues. CDR3 bases: TGTGCCAGCTCCCGAATCGACAGGGGATACGAGCAGTACTTC. Amino acid sequence: CASSRIDRGYEQYF.

CDR3 bases: TGCAGCGTCGCCAGGGCCGGGCGAGGGGATACGCAGTATTTT. As protein: CSVARAGRGDTQYF. The rearrangement joins TRBV29-1 to TRBJ2-3; tentatively, D is TRBD1 or TRBD2 (5 bases each). V lost 6 bases and J lost 6, with 19 bases in between. Germline V gene lookup returns CDR1 SQVTM and CDR2 ANQGSEA. This CDR3 region has 14 residues.

The chain carries TRBV7-9 and TRBJ1-5, with TRBD1 matching 10 bases. The CDR3 has 17 residues. V shed 5 bases, J shed 0 bases, and the junction held 7 bases outside the gene matches. CDR1 is SEHNR and CDR2 is FQNEAQ in the germline V gene (reference sequence). The CDR3 DNA is TGTGCCAGCAGCCAGGGGACAGGGGATTATAGCAATCAGCCCCAGCATTTT. Translated: CASSQGTGDYSNQPQHF.

This chain links TRBV29-1 with TRBJ2-5, with D hard to call. This CDR3 has 15 amino acids. V dropped 5 bases and J dropped 4 bases, with 20 bases sitting between them. Germline loops: CDR1 SQVTM, CDR2 ANQGSEA. CDR3 region: CSVNGVIMVGETQYF. Written as DNA, the CDR3 is TGCAGCGTTAATGGGGTGATAATGGTGGGAGAGACCCAGTACTTC.

The chain couples TRBV28 to TRBJ1-5; tentatively, D is TRBD1 (6 bases). V lost 2 bases and J lost 15, with 20 bases in between. CDR1 is MDHEN, CDR2 SYDVKM, per germline. The CDR3 is 14 residues long. CDR3 nucleotide sequence: TGTGCCAGCAGTTTAGGGACACAATTCACTTTCTCGCATTTT. Translated, it gives CASSLGTQFTFSHF.

This rearrangement joins TRBV9 to TRBJ2-1; 8 nucleotides align to TRBD1. V was pared by 1 base and J by 2 bases, with 2 bases of the junction left unmatched. In germline, CDR1 is SGDLS, CDR2 YYNGEE. The CDR3 extends over 15 amino acids. This CDR3 reads CASSVQGAAYNEQFF. The CDR3 DNA follows: TGTGCCAGCAGCGTACAGGGGGCGGCCTACAATGAGCAGTTCTTC.

The gene calls are TRBV11-3 and TRBJ2-3; 8 bases are shared with TRBD2. CDR3 length: 13 residues. CDR1 and CDR2 from the germline V gene are SGHNT and YENEEA. The V segment lost 7 bases and the J segment 5 bases; nucleotides outside the gene matches: 5. In DNA form, the CDR3 reads TGTGCCAGCAAGGGACTAGGGGGAGATACGCAGTATTTT. Translation gives CASKGLGGDTQYF.

There are a few counts of this clone. V usage is TRBV29-1 and J usage is TRBJ2-7, with 7 bases fitting TRBD1. This CDR3 spans 12 amino acids. Germline V gene sequence: CDR1 SQVTM, CDR2 ANQGSEA. The V gene end was trimmed by 3 bases and the J gene end by 7 bases; junction bases not matched to a gene: 6. The CDR3, as DNA: TGCAGCGTTGATATACCAGGGGGTGAGCAGTACTTC. It codes for CSVDIPGGEQYF.

The chain carries TRBV27 and TRBJ2-7; no clear D gene. This CDR3 region has 13 residues. The germline gives CDR1 MNHEY, CDR2 SMNVEV (reference sequence). V dropped 2 bases and J dropped 1 base, with 6 bases sitting between them. CDR3 coding DNA: TGTGCCAGCAGTTTACAGATTTCCTACGAGCAGTACTTC. As protein: CASSLQISYEQYF.

The CDR3 DNA is TGTGCCAGCAGTCCAATCGACAGGGCATACACCGGGGAGCTGTTTTTT. It codes for CASSPIDRAYTGELFF. This chain links TRBV28 with TRBJ2-2; 7 bases align to TRBD1. This CDR3 region has 16 residues. J was trimmed by 3 bases and V by 5 bases; bases with no gene match: 9. Germline CDR1 reads MDHEN; CDR2 reads SYDVKM. Filled out from reference TRBV28 and TRBJ2-2, the complete variable domain reads DVKVTQSSRYLVKRTGEKVFLECVQDMDHENMFWYRQDPGLGLRLIYFSYDVKMKEKGDIPEGYSVSREKKERFSLILESASTNQTSMYLCASSPIDRAYTGELFFGEGSRLTVL.

The V and J genes are TRBV4-2 and TRBJ1-1; the match to TRBD1 covers 7 bases. The length of the CDR3 is 15 residues. Trimming removed 5 bases from V and 0 bases from J; junction bases left unmatched: 6. CDR1 and CDR2 (germline): LGHNA, YNFKEQ. The DNA for the CDR3 is TGTGCCAGCAGCAACCGACAGGGTTTGAACACTGAAGCTTTCTTT. Protein sequence: CASSNRQGLNTEAFF.

CDR3 loop: CSVEYIGPNYGYTF. DNA for the CDR3: TGCAGCGTTGAATATATCGGACCTAACTATGGCTACACCTTC. The chain employs TRBV29-1 and TRBJ1-2; D gene uncertain. V gave up 2 bases and J gave up 0 bases, with 10 bases separating them. From germline, CDR1 is SQVTM and CDR2 ANQGSEA. There are 14 residues in the CDR3.

Only a few counts were recorded for this clone. The CDR3 reads CASRAGWQGSYEQYF. The CDR3 DNA reads TGTGCCAGCAGAGCGGGTTGGCAGGGCTCTTACGAGCAGTACTTC. V usage is TRBV27 and J usage is TRBJ2-7, with TRBD2 as a possible D gene (6 bases). Germline CDR1 reads MNHEY; CDR2 reads SMNVEV (reference sequence). The length of the CDR3 is 15 residues. Trimming removed 6 bases at V and 4 bases at J, with 19 bases between.

This chain uses TRBV28 with TRBJ2-7, with TRBD2 as a possible D gene (5 bases). V dropped 2 bases and J dropped 1 base, with 15 bases sitting between them. CDR1 is MDHEN, CDR2 SYDVKM, per germline. There are 16 residues in the CDR3. This CDR3 is CASSLNADWDSYEQYF. The CDR3, as DNA: TGTGCCAGCAGTTTAAATGCGGACTGGGATTCCTACGAGCAGTACTTC.

The rearrangement uses TRBV5-5 and TRBJ2-7, with TRBD1 matching over 9 bases. CDR3 size: 11 residues. The trim removed 4 bases at V and 11 bases at J, leaving 4 bases unmatched. Germline V gene data show CDR1 as SGHKS and CDR2 as YYEKEE (reference sequence). Written as DNA, the CDR3 is TGTGCCAGCAGCGCCGACAGGGGGGAGTACTTC. This translates into CASSADRGEYF.

In its sample, this clone was seen a few times. Other DNA sequences in the same sample also yield this CDR3. The rearrangement uses TRBV5-6 and TRBJ2-3, with D perhaps TRBD1 or TRBD2 (7 bases each). The CDR3 length is 17 residues. The V gene's germline CDR1 is SGHDT and CDR2 YYEEEE. The V end was cut by 0 bases, the J end by 3 bases, with 17 bases between. Here the CDR3 DNA reads TGTGCCAGCAGCTTGGTCGGCGGGAGACAGGGTACAGATACGCAGTATTTT. Amino acids: CASSLVGGRQGTDTQYF.

The chain combines TRBV28 with TRBJ2-1, with TRBD2 identical over 7 bases. Germline V CDR1 and CDR2: MDHEN, SYDVKM. The CDR3 runs to 15 residues. Unmatched junction bases numbered 6, after V lost 6 bases and J lost 1 base. CDR3 sequence: CASRNSGGSYNEQFF. CDR3 DNA: TGTGCCAGCAGGAACTCCGGGGGGTCCTACAATGAGCAGTTCTTC.

The chain couples TRBV7-9 to TRBJ2-1; 8 bases fit TRBD2. This CDR3 spans 15 amino acids. Germline V lookup: CDR1 SEHNR, CDR2 FQNEAQ (reference sequence). V lost 3 bases and J lost 3; bases outside the gene matches: 4. CDR3 sequence (DNA): TGTGCCAGCAGCTTCACTAGCGGACTCTACAATGAGCAGTTCTTC. Amino acids: CASSFTSGLYNEQFF. The whole variable domain, remainder taken from reference TRBV7-9 and TRBJ2-1, is DTGVSQNPRHKITKRGQNVTFRCDPISEHNRLYWYRQTLGQGPEFLTYFQNEAQLEKSRLLSDRFSAERPKGSFSTLEIQRTEQGDSAMYLCASSFTSGLYNEQFFGPGTRLTVL.

V is TRBV29-1 and J is TRBJ1-2; perhaps TRBD1 as D (6 bases). Between the trimmed V and J ends, which lost 6 bases and 3 bases, there was a span of 14 bases. The CDR3 contains 13 residues. The germline V gene has CDR1 SQVTM and CDR2 ANQGSEA. The CDR3 nucleotides read TGCAGCGTCAGACTGGGGGCTCACTATGGCTACACCTTC. Translation: CSVRLGAHYGYTF.

V is TRBV5-4 and J is TRBJ1-2, with 10 bases matching TRBD1. The CDR3 is made up of 18 amino acids. With V trimmed by 1 base and J by 3 bases, 12 bases remained unmatched. Looked up from germline, CDR1 is SGHNT and CDR2 is YYREEE (reference sequence). CDR3 in DNA: TGTGCCAGCAGCTTGTGGGGGACAGGGGCCCTTCGCGACTATGGCTACACCTTC. Protein product: CASSLWGTGALRDYGYTF.

The gene calls are TRBV28 and TRBJ2-1, with 8 positions matching TRBD2. The CDR3 has 15 residues. J gave up 9 bases and V 5 bases, and 12 bases lay outside the gene matches. The germline V gene encodes CDR1 MDHEN and CDR2 SYDVKM. CDR3 in DNA: TGTGCCAGCAGTACCCCCGGGACTAGGTCGAGTGAGCAGTTCTTC. Translation gives CASSTPGTRSSEQFF.